This T cell receptor beta chain was identified in a study of T cells after yellow fever vaccination (dated by TCRdb to about 2019). Regarding the research as a whole: The SMART-Seq v4 Ultra Low Input RNA kit was used to prepare libraries from fractions with low cell numbers. Bulk TCR alpha and beta repertoires were sequenced longitudinally to track T-cell clones before and after primary and booster YFV17D yellow fever vaccination. Two healthy male donors made up the cohort, one aged 18 to 30 years and the other aged 30 to 40 years. Blood was drawn at multiple timepoints before and after primary and secondary immunization, with bulk PBMC replicates and cell subsets isolated. Results and caveats for the whole study, not just this receptor: A small share of clonotypes was detected in both CD4 and CD8 compartments, with the overlap likely arising from convergent recombination. Compared with the primary T-cell response, the secondary T-cell response was faster but weaker, reaching its peak on day 5 rather than on day 15. Only two donors were included in the study, so the extent to which the findings can be generalized is limited. After the booster, most clones that had expanded after primary vaccination were detected again (roughly 96% of CD4 and around nine tenths of CD8), suggesting broad maintenance of memory. Computational filtering was required because FACS-sorted repertoires could contain abundant contaminating clonotypes from the bulk population.

Notes on this clonotype: The target of this receptor is not known. Nothing much larger sits one base from this clone, and base qualities are not available.

Data came from an Illumina NovaSeq 6000. Synthesis of TCR cDNA relied on 5'RACE template switching, a step that introduced a universal primer site along with unique molecular identifiers. Priming of cDNA synthesis was performed from both the TCR alpha and TCR beta constant segments. Libraries were amplified in two PCR steps, with sample barcodes and sequencing adapters added in the second step. Sequencing of libraries was done on Illumina HiSeq 2500 (2x100 bp) or NovaSeq (2x150 bp). The paper's processing steps were these. Demultiplexing of reads and collapsing into UMI consensus sequences were performed with MIGEC, and V(D)J alignment was carried out with MiXCR. Vaccine-responding clonotypes were identified with edgeR using replicate PBMC samples, with FDR below 0.01 and a log2 fold change above 5 up to day 15 being required. Bulk clonotypes were assigned CD4 or CD8 identity according to which sequenced CD4 or CD8 repertoire held them at higher abundance. The raw public data were reprocessed by TCRdb itself: fastp quality trimming at Q25, MiXCR clonotype calling, in-frame beta chains only. Each CDR3 protein gets just one entry, which takes the most common genes and DNA from the rows behind it. TCRdb's processing, not the study's, gives the V and J calls here. The sample contains hundreds of thousands of distinct CDR3 sequences, approximately 3.9% of them found a single time. The ten top clones hold roughly a quarter of the sample.

Deletion took 5 bases off V and 6 bases off J, with a span of 17 bases between the germline ends. The germline V gene encodes CDR1 SGHDN and CDR2 FVKESK. CDR3 length: 15 amino acids, cysteine to phenylalanine. The sequence is cut down to CDR3 DNA, 45 bases in frame from base 1. Interpreted using the paper, the treatment or condition label stands for: live attenuated yellow fever vaccine strain. At each blood-draw timepoint, two biological replicates of bulk PBMCs were obtained. A standard Ficoll-Paque protocol was used to isolate PBMCs from peripheral blood. TriZol was used to extract RNA from bulk PBMCs, from CD4 and CD8 fractions, and from dextramer-positive and dextramer-negative fractions.

The sample consisted of PBMCs, taken on the day of the yellow fever booster vaccination. This TCR was recovered from a man younger than 35 who received the YFV17D yellow fever vaccine. The rearrangement joined TRBV14 to TRBJ2-4; the D gene is perhaps TRBD2, from 7 matching bases. The nucleotide sequence is TGTGCCAGCAGCATCGGGGGGCAACGGGGAAACATTCAGTACTTC. Translated, it reads CASSIGGQRGNIQYF.